Below, 4 T cell receptor beta chains from the same sample are listed, as sequenced in a study of blood T cells in healthy people across ages. Then a second PCR, running about 6 to 11 cycles, was carried out with a sample-barcoded 5' primer and a J-beta primer mix. One entry per CDR3 protein, called by TCRdb with MiXCR from the 5' RACE reads. This table has about 900,000 distinct CDR3 sequences, about 48% appearing once. Sequencing was carried out using blood. These TCRs come from a young man in good health.

The chain is built from TRBV6-5 and TRBJ1-1; D not resolved. V dropped 4 bases and J dropped 3 bases, with 15 bases sitting between them. Germline V CDR1 and CDR2: MNHEY, SVGAGI. CDR3 length equals 15 residues. CDR3 in amino acids: CASSSPAGYDTEAFF. The CDR3 DNA reads as TGTGCCAGCAGTTCCCCGGCAGGTTACGACACTGAAGCTTTCTTT.

This clonotype was found a few times. CDR3 region: CASSLSIDYPQHF. In nucleotides, the CDR3 is TGTGCCAGCAGCTTATCCATCGATTATCCCCAGCATTTT. The chain has TRBV7-2 and TRBJ1-5; D is uncertain. CDR3 length: 13 residues. V was shortened by 2 bases and J by 10 bases, with 12 bases between the two germline ends. Germline CDR1 SGHTA, CDR2 FQGNSA.

The chain combines TRBV25-1 with TRBJ2-2; a weak D match, TRBD1 (6 bases). The CDR3 spans 18 residues. Germline assignment: CDR1 MGHDK and CDR2 SYGVNS. Between the trimmed V and J ends, which lost 8 bases and 5 bases, there was a span of 27 bases. DNA of the CDR3: TGTGCCAGCGAGAGATCCCCCAAGGACAGTTTATCAACCGGGGAGCTGTTTTTT. Amino acid sequence: CASERSPKDSLSTGELFF.

This clonotype showed up many times. The chain couples TRBV5-5 to TRBJ1-6; D gene unclear. Germline V gene lookup returns CDR1 SGHKS and CDR2 YYEKEE (reference sequence). Deletions cut 6 bases from V and 5 bases from J, with 6 bases between. CDR3 length equals 12 residues. The CDR3 is CASMRDNSPLHF. The CDR3 DNA follows: TGTGCCAGCATGAGGGATAATTCACCCCTCCACTTT.